This record concerns one T cell receptor (beta chain) sequence. In the authors' workflow: It was from reference gene primer amplification that nucleated cell counts were estimated. The repertoire was sequenced with immunoSEQ multiplex PCR; TCRdb's copy has only in-frame clones and lacks some. V, J and clone size derive from that table, while D and trimming were established from the DNA sequence. Among some 350,000 clones listed, more than 70% were seen once. The record originates from a study of blood T cell repertoires in COVID-19. Study overall: Samples of COVID-19 (acute and convalescent) were obtained from the United States, Italy and Spain. T cells, B-cell-depleted T cells, or PBMCs supplied cDNA or gDNA.

The receptor's source is a man aged 30 to 45 with active or convalescent COVID-19. Sample: peripheral blood.

The CDR3 reads CASSLRGTTGGLFSNQPQHF. As DNA, the CDR3 is TGTGCCAGCAGCTTAAGGGGGACGACAGGGGGCCTTTTTAGCAATCAGCCCCAGCATTTT. The chain employs TRBV12-1 and TRBJ1-5; TRBD1 is the table's D call and was not checked against the DNA. TRBV12-1 is a known pseudogene. The CDR3 sequence is 20 residues long.